This T cell receptor beta chain appears in the sequencing data of a study of cytomegalovirus exposure and HLA in healthy donors. For the study at large: Earlier sequencing of 150 million to 200 million T cells yielded around 100 million unique TCR beta sequences.

V lost 5 bases and J 4 bases, leaving 15 bases between the germline ends. The CDR3 length is 15 residues. Germline V gene data show CDR1 as SGHTA and CDR2 as FQGNSA. The PCR employed 60 Vbeta primers together with 13 Jbeta primers. Using immunoSEQ multiplex PCR, the repertoire was profiled, and TCRdb retains in-frame clones only, with some absent. The table has 100,000 to 150,000 clones, about four fifths seen once. Source material: PBMCs. The chain is built from TRBV7-2 and TRBJ2-1; TRBD1 might be the D (5 bases). This sequence was found in a woman aged 40 to 50 in good health and CMV-seropositive. The CDR3 region has the DNA TGTGCCAGCAGCCCCACCGGACACGGGTACAATGAGCAGTTCTTC. The encoded protein is CASSPTGHGYNEQFF. The variable domain in full, completed from reference TRBV7-2 and TRBJ2-1, reads GAGVSQSPSNKVTEKGKDVELRCDPISGHTALYWYRQSLGQGLEFLIYFQGNSAPDKSGLPSDRFSAERTGGSVSTLTIQRTQQEDSAVYLCASSPTGHGYNEQFFGPGTRLTVL.